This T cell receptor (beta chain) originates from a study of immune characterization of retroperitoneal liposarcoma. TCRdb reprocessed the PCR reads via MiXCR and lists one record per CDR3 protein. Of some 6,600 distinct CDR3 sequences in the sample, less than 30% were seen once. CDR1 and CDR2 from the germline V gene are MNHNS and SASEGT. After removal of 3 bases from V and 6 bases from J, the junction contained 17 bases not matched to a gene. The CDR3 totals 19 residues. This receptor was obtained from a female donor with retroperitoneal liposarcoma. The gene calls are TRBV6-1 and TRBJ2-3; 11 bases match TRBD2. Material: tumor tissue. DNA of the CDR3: TGTGCCAGCAGTGAGCCCTTTAGCGGGAGGGCCCCCTTGCGCGATACGCAGTATTTT. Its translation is CASSEPFSGRAPLRDTQYF.